This T cell receptor (beta chain) was recorded in a study of cytomegalovirus exposure and HLA in healthy donors. PCR primers comprised 60 Vbeta and 13 Jbeta primers. TCRdb's table, derived via immunoSEQ multiplex PCR, lists solely in-frame clones and lacks some. The data show around 190,000 clones, approximately 86% seen once. Per germline, CDR1 ENHRY and CDR2 SYGVKD. V trimming: 3 bases; J trimming: 1 base; junction bases outside the gene matches: 2. CDR3 length equals 16 residues. Sequencing was performed on PBMCs. The chain employs TRBV10-3 and TRBJ1-6; 8 bases fit TRBD1. The clonotype originates from a woman younger than 30 in good health and CMV-seronegative. The CDR3 nucleotides read TGTGCCATCAGTGAAACAGGGGGATCCTATAATTCACCCCTCCACTTT. The encoded protein is CAISETGGSYNSPLHF.